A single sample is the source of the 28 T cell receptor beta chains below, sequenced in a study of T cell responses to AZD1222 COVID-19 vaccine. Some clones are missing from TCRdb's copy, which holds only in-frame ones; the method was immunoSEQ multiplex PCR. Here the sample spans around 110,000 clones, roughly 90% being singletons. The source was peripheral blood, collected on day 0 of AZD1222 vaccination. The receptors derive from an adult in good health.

CDR3 coding DNA: TGTGCCAGCAGTGGGACAGGGGATCGATCCTACGAGCAGTACTTC. Its protein product is CASSGTGDRSYEQYF. V usage is TRBV4-2 and J usage is TRBJ2-7, with 10 bases matching TRBD1. Losses at the gene ends were 6 bases for V and 1 base for J; bases not matched to a gene: 6. Germline-derived CDR1 and CDR2 are LGHNA and YNFKEQ. The CDR3 consists of 15 residues.

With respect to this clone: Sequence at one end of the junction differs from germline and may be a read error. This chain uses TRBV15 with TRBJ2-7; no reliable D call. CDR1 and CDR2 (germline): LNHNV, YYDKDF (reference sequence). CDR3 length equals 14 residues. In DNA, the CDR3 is TGTGCCACCAGCGGAGAGATTAGCTCCTACGAGCAGTACTTC. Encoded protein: CATSGEISSYEQYF.

The CDR3 DNA sequence: TGTGCCATCAGCCAGACTAGCGGGAGTACCCACGAGCAGTACTTC. The encoded protein is CAISQTSGSTHEQYF. The chain links TRBV10-3 to TRBJ2-7; 12 bases align to TRBD2. Germline CDR1 reads ENHRY; CDR2 reads SYGVKD. The CDR3 contains 15 residues. V shed 6 bases and J 5 bases; nucleotides not matched to a gene: 8.

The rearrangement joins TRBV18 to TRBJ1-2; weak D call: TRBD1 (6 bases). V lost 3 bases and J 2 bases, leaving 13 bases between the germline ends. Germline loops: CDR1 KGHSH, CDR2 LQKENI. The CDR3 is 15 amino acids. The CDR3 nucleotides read TGTGCCAGCTCACCGGCCCCCCAGGGGAACTATGGCTACACCTTC. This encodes CASSPAPQGNYGYTF.

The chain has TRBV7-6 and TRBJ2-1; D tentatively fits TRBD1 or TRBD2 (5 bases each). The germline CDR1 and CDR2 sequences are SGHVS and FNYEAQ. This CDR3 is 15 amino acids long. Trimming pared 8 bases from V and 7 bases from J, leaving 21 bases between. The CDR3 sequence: CASGPGTDSPNEQFF. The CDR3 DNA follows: TGTGCCAGCGGACCCGGGACGGATTCTCCAAATGAGCAGTTCTTC.

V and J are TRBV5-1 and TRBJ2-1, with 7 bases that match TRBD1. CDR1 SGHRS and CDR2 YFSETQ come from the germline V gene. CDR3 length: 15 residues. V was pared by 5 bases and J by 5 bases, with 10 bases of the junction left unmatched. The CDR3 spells CASRSGTDINNEQFF. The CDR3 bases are TGCGCCAGCAGATCCGGGACAGATATCAACAATGAGCAGTTCTTC.

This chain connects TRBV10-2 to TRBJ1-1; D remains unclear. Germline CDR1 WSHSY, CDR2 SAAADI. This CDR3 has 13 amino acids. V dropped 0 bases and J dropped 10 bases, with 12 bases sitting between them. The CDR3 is CASSESAPRRAFF. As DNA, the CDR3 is TGCGCCAGCAGTGAGTCGGCTCCAAGGAGAGCTTTCTTT.

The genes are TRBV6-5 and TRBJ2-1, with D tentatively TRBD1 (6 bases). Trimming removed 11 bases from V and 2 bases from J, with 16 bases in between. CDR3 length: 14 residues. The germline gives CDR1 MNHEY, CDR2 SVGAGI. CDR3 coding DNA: TGTGCCGGTAGAGGGGGTGGCACCTACAATGAGCAGTTCTTC. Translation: CAGRGGGTYNEQFF.

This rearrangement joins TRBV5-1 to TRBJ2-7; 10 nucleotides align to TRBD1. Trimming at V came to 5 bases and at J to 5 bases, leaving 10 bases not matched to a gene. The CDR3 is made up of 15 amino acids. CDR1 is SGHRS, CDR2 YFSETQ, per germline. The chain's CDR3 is CASRFDRGPINEQYF. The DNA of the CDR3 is TGCGCCAGCAGGTTCGACAGGGGGCCTATTAACGAGCAGTACTTC.

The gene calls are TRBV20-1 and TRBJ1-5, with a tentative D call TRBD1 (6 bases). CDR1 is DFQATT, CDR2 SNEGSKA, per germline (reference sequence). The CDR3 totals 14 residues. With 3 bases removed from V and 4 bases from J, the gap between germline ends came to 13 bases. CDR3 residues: CSASTEGGNQPQHF. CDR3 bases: TGCAGTGCTAGTACGGAGGGGGGTAATCAGCCCCAGCATTTT.

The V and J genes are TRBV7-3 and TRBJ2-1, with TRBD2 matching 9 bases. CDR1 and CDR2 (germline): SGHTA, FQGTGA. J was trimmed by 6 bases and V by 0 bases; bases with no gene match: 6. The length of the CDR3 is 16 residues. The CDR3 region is CASSLTGAGGFNEQFF. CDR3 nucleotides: TGTGCCAGCAGCTTAACTGGGGCGGGAGGGTTCAATGAGCAGTTCTTC.

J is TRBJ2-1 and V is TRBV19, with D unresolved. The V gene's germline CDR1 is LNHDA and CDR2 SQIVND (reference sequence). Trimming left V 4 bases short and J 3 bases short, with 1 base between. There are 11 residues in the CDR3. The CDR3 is CASSNYNEQFF. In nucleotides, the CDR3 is TGTGCCAGTAGTAACTACAATGAGCAGTTCTTC.

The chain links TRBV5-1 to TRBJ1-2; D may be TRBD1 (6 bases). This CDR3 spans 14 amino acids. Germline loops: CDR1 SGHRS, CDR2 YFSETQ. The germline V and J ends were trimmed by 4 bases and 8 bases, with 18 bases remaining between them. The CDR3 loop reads CASSPRGQLGGYTF. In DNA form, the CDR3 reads TGCGCCAGCAGCCCAAGAGGACAGCTTGGAGGCTACACCTTC.

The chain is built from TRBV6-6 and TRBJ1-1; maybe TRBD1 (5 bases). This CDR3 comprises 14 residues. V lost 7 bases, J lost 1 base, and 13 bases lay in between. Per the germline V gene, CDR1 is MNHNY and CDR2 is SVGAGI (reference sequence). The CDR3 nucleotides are TGTGCCAGCAATCACAGGAGTTCGAACACTGAAGCTTTCTTT. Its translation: CASNHRSSNTEAFF.

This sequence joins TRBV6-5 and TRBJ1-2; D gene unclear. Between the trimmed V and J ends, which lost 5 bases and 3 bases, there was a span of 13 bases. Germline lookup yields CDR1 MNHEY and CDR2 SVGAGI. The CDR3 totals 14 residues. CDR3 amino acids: CASSPSRSYYGYTF. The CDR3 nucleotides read TGTGCCAGCAGTCCCTCCCGCAGTTACTATGGCTACACCTTC.

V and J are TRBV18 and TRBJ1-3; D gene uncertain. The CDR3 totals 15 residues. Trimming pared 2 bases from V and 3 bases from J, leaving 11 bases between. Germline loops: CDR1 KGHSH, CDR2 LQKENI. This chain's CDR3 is CASSPLSLGGNTIYF. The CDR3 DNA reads TGTGCCAGCTCACCATTGAGTTTAGGTGGAAACACCATATATTTT.

DNA for the CDR3: TGTGCCAGCAGCGTAGAAGGTTTGAACACTGAAGCTTTCTTT. It encodes CASSVEGLNTEAFF. The V gene is TRBV9, the J gene TRBJ1-1; D ambiguous. The V and J ends lost 0 bases and 0 bases respectively, with 6 bases between them. The CDR3 is 14 amino acids. Germline V lookup: CDR1 SGDLS, CDR2 YYNGEE.

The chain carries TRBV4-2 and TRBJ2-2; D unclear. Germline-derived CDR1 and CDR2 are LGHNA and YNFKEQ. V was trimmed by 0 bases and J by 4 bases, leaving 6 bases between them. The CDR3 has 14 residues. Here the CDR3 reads CASSQDHVTGELFF. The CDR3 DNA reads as TGTGCCAGCAGCCAAGACCACGTCACCGGGGAGCTGTTTTTT.

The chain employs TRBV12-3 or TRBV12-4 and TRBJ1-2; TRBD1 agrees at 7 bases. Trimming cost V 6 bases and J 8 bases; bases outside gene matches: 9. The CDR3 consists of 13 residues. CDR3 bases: TGTGCCAGCAGCCAAGACAGGGAGGACGGCTACACCTTC. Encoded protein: CASSQDREDGYTF.

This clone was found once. In nucleotides, the CDR3 is TGTGCCAGCAGACCGGGTCCATCCTACGAGCAGTACTTC. It codes for CASRPGPSYEQYF. The rearrangement joins TRBV6-5 to TRBJ2-7; D is undetermined. Germline V gene lookup returns CDR1 MNHEY and CDR2 SVGAGI. V was shortened by 6 bases and J by 1 base, with 10 bases between the two germline ends. The CDR3 runs 13 residues.

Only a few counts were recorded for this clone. This CDR3 is CASSPRQGFYGYTF. CDR3 nucleotide sequence: TGTGCCAGCAGCCCTCGACAGGGGTTCTATGGCTACACCTTC. The chain recombines TRBV3-1 (or the pseudogene TRBV3-2) with TRBJ1-2; 8 nucleotides line up with TRBD1. V was clipped by 4 bases and J by 4 bases; unmatched bases: 5. CDR1 is LGHDT and CDR2 is YNNKEL in the germline V gene (reference sequence). The CDR3 is 14 residues long.

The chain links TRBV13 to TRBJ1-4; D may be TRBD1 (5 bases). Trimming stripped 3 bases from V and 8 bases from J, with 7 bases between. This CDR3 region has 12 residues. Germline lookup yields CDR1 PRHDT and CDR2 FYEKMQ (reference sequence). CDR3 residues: CASSFDSEKLFF. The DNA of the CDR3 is TGTGCCAGCAGCTTCGACAGCGAAAAACTGTTTTTT. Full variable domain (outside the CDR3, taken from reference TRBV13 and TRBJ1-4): AAGVIQSPRHLIKEKRETATLKCYPIPRHDTVYWYQQGPGQDPQFLISFYEKMQSDKGSIPDRFSAQQFSDYHSELNMSSLELGDSALYFCASSFDSEKLFFGSGTQLSVL.

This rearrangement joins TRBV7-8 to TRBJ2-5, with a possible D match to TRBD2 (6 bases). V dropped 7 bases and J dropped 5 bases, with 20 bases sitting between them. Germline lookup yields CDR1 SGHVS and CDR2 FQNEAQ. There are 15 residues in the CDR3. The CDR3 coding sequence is TGTGCCAGCATCCTACGGAGGGAGGTAACGGAGACCCAGTACTTC. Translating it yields CASILRREVTETQYF.

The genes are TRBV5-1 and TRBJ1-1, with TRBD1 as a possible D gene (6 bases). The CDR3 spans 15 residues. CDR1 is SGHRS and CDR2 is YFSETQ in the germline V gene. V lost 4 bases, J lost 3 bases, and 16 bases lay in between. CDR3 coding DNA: TGCGCCAGCAGCCCCAACAGGGTCCCGCACACTGAAGCTTTCTTT. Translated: CASSPNRVPHTEAFF.

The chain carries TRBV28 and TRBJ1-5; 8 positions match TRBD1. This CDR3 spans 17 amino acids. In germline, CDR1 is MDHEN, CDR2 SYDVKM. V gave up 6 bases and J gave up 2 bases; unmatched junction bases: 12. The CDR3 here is CASSLVRTGLRNQPQHF. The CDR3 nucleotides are TGTGCCAGCAGCCTCGTCCGGACAGGGCTTCGCAATCAGCCCCAGCATTTT.

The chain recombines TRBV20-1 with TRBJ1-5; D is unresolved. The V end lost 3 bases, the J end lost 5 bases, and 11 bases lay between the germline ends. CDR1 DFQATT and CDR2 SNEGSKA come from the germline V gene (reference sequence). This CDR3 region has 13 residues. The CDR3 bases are TGCAGTGCTAGTCATAGCGACGATCAGCCCCAGCATTTT. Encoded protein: CSASHSDDQPQHF.

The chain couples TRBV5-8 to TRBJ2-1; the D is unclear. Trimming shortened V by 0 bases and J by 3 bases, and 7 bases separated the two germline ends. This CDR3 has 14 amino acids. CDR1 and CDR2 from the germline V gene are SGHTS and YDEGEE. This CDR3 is CASSLEGLYNEQFF. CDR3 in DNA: TGTGCCAGCAGCTTGGAGGGCCTCTACAATGAGCAGTTCTTC.

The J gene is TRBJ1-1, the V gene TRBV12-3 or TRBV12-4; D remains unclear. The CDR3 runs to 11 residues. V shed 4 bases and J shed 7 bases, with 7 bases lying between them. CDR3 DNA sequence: TGTGCCAGCAGTTCAGCCTTTGAAGCTTTCTTT. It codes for CASSSAFEAFF.